The next 9 T cell receptor beta chains were all read from a single sample in a study of shared clonotypes between healthy human individuals. Here immunoSEQ multiplex PCR was the method, and the copy in TCRdb shows in-frame clones only, minus some. The sample has millions of clones, 95% seen once. The sample comprised naive CD4+ T cells sorted from blood. Subset indicated: CD45RA+ positively selected. The source of these receptors is a man aged 18 to 30 in good health.

This sequence joins TRBV5-4 and TRBJ1-5, with D possibly matching TRBD1 (6 bases). Germline V gives CDR1 SGHNT, CDR2 YYREEE (reference sequence). The CDR3 is 15 amino acids. V was cut by 1 base and J by 2 bases, with 10 bases left in between. For the CDR3, the DNA is TGTGCCAGCAGCTTGCAGGGGACGGGCAATCAGCCCCAGCATTTT. This translates into CASSLQGTGNQPQHF.

The rearrangement joins TRBV2 to TRBJ1-1; no clear D gene. The CDR3 is made up of 15 amino acids. With 5 bases removed from V and 1 base from J, the gap between germline ends came to 14 bases. CDR1 and CDR2 (germline): SNHLY, FYNNEI. The CDR3: CASSKGAMTNTEAFF. The CDR3 DNA follows: TGTGCCAGCAGTAAAGGAGCGATGACGAACACTGAAGCTTTCTTT.

J is TRBJ1-1 and V is TRBV6-4; TRBD1 is a possible D gene (6 bases). Trimming shortened V by 2 bases and J by 4 bases, and 14 bases separated the two germline ends. Germline CDR1 MRHNA, CDR2 SNTAGT. This CDR3 is built from 15 residues. The DNA for the CDR3 is TGTGCCAGCAGTGACCCGCAAGGGGGTTCCACTGAAGCTTTCTTT. Its translation is CASSDPQGGSTEAFF.

The V gene is TRBV7-2, the J gene TRBJ1-5; TRBD1 matches at 7 bases. Per the germline V gene, CDR1 is SGHTA and CDR2 is FQGNSA. The CDR3 totals 14 residues. V lost 3 bases, J lost 6 bases, and 5 bases stayed unmatched. In DNA form, the CDR3 reads TGTGCCAGCAGCTTCGGGACAGTAAGTCAGCCCCAGCATTTT. Protein: CASSFGTVSQPQHF.

V gene TRBV7-2 combines with J gene TRBJ1-1; TRBD1 is a possible D gene (6 bases). There are 13 residues in the CDR3. Germline V gene data show CDR1 as SGHTA and CDR2 as FQGNSA. V shed 8 bases and J shed 2 bases, with 12 bases lying between them. The CDR3 DNA sequence: TGTGCCAGCGGGCAGGGGTATAACACTGAAGCTTTCTTT. Translation: CASGQGYNTEAFF.

The gene calls are TRBV7-6 and TRBJ2-1; the D gene is possibly TRBD2 (6 bases). The germline V gene has CDR1 SGHVS and CDR2 FNYEAQ. V lost 1 base to trimming and J lost 9 bases, with 19 bases between them. The CDR3 totals 16 residues. CDR3 loop: CASSLESWQGAGEQFF. The CDR3 region has the DNA TGTGCCAGCAGCTTAGAGTCATGGCAGGGAGCGGGTGAGCAGTTCTTC.

The chain links TRBV2 to TRBJ1-1; D uncertain. V was clipped by 1 base and J by 10 bases, with 10 bases between them. The CDR3 length is 12 residues. The germline gives CDR1 SNHLY, CDR2 FYNNEI. The CDR3 nucleotides read TGTGCCAGCAGTGAAGGACCCTCGAGAGCTTTCTTT. Amino acids: CASSEGPSRAFF.

The genes are TRBV6-5 and TRBJ1-2, with 8 bases identical to TRBD1. From germline, CDR1 is MNHEY and CDR2 SVGAGI. The ends lost 5 bases at V and 7 bases at J; junction bases unmatched: 9. The CDR3 is 14 amino acids. Here the CDR3 DNA reads TGTGCCAGCAGTACGACAGGGGCCTCTCTTGGCTACACCTTC. This encodes CASSTTGASLGYTF.

To note about this clone: The sample has other DNA sequences that encode this CDR3 too. The chain uses TRBV28 and TRBJ1-1; D remains ambiguous. CDR3 size: 12 residues. V lost 3 bases and J lost 1, with 3 bases in between. Germline V lookup: CDR1 MDHEN, CDR2 SYDVKM. Written as DNA, the CDR3 is TGTGCCAGCAGTTTTCGGAACACTGAAGCTTTCTTT. The encoded protein is CASSFRNTEAFF.